This T cell receptor (beta chain) was retrieved from a study of CD8 T cells in ankylosing spondylitis. Notes on the study in general: Reportedly, disease-linked clones are significantly enriched in ankylosing spondylitis patients' matched synovial fluid.

Preparation of TCR beta libraries was done by quantitative 5'-RACE with molecular barcodes. TCRdb reprocessed the 5' RACE reads with MiXCR, giving one entry per CDR3 protein. The sample lists more than 250,000 distinct CDR3 sequences, 11% occurring once. This clonotype was found many times. No antigen is known for it. V was cut by 3 bases and J by 2 bases, with 16 bases left in between. The CDR3 runs to 16 residues. Sequencing used blood, either unsorted or a sorted T cell fraction (not recorded which). The V gene is TRBV12-3 or TRBV12-4, the J gene TRBJ1-1; TRBD1 is a possible D gene (5 bases). The clonotype was recovered from a female donor with ankylosing spondylitis or in good health (not recorded which). The CDR3 here is CASSLGSGGRNTEAFF. The CDR3 coding sequence is TGTGCCAGCAGTTTGGGGTCCGGGGGTAGAAACACTGAAGCTTTCTTT.